The T cell receptor beta chain described here comes from a study of post-analysis software for immune sequencing data. Findings and caveats of the study: Relative to controls, patients had 4 or 5 TRBV segments at higher frequency, with TRBV5-6, TRBV5-1 and TRBV20-1 among these.

This clonotype was seen a handful of times. Its specificity is unknown. TCR beta cDNA libraries had unique molecular identifiers. TCRdb analysed the PCR reads with MiXCR anew, one entry per CDR3 protein. The sample yields about 770,000 distinct CDR3 sequences, about half seen once. Germline V gene data show CDR1 as MNHEY and CDR2 as SVGAGI. This CDR3 has 14 residues. Between the trimmed V and J ends, which lost 6 bases and 9 bases, there was a span of 15 bases. Sequences were obtained from blood. V usage is TRBV6-5 and J usage is TRBJ1-6, with D possibly matching TRBD1 (6 bases). This sequence originates from a girl between 5 and 17 years old with multiple sclerosis. The CDR3 nucleotides are TGTGCCAGCAGACGGGGCAGGGGTATTTCACCCCTCCACTTT. It is translated as CASRRGRGISPLHF.